The sequence of this TCR beta chain was determined in a study of memory CD4+ T cells and cytomegalovirus serostatus. Overall study context: Healthy Belgian adult donors included 9 or 10 CMV-positive and 24 CMV-negative people.

Points on this clone: The antigen is unknown.

The CDR3 extends over 14 amino acids. Looked up from germline, CDR1 is SGHNT and CDR2 is YENEEA. The V and J ends lost 4 bases and 5 bases, in that order; junction bases with no gene match: 6. The sort gate was single viable CD3+CD4+CD8-CD45RO+ cells for memory CD4+ T cells. TCRdb's copy holds only in-frame clones and misses some; the assay was immunoSEQ multiplex PCR. The sample shows about 75,000 clones, about 78% of them seen only once. Findings and caveats of the study: About two fifths of the roughly 150 known CMV-associated TCRbeta sequences appeared in CD4+ memory.

The chain recombines TRBV11-3 with TRBJ2-5; the match to TRBD2 covers 8 bases. The sample comprised memory CD4+ T cells from blood. This clonotype originated in an adult in good health and CMV-seropositive. Written as DNA, the CDR3 is TGTGCCAGCAGCTCCCGGGGGGGAGAGGAGACCCAGTACTTC. Its protein is CASSSRGGEETQYF. The variable domain in full, completed from reference TRBV11-3 and TRBJ2-5, reads EAGVVQSPRYKIIEKKQPVAFWCNPISGHNTLYWYLQNLGQGPELLIRYENEEAVDDSQLPKDRFSAERLKGVDSTLKIQPAELGDSAVYLCASSSRGGEETQYFGPGTRLLVL.